This T cell receptor beta chain was documented in a study of blood T cells in healthy people across ages. About the research overall: About one barcoded TCR beta cDNA was captured per two T cells.

CDR3 length: 17 residues. CDR1 is MNHEY and CDR2 is SVGEGT in the germline V gene. The V gene lost 2 bases and the J gene lost 0 bases, with 16 bases spanning the gap. The second PCR ran about 6 to 11 cycles with a sample-barcoded 5' primer and J-beta primers. All samples gave at least 2.5 million CDR3-containing paired-end reads. In TCRdb, the 5' RACE reads were re-called with MiXCR into one record per CDR3 protein. The sample lists about 1.1 million distinct CDR3 sequences, more than 30% occurring once. Overall study findings and caveats: Reliance upon unsorted PBMCs precluded definitive naive versus antigen-experienced comparison. Total diversity from one million sequenced T cells was likely underestimated.

This clonotype came up a few times. The antigen remains undetermined. The sequencing input was blood. This sequence was found in a man aged 18 to 35 in good health. V gene TRBV6-2 or TRBV6-3 combines with J gene TRBJ1-1; D not resolved. CDR3 loop: CASSYVPGSGMNTEAFF. The DNA for the CDR3 is TGTGCCAGCAGTTACGTTCCGGGGTCTGGTATGAACACTGAAGCTTTCTTT.